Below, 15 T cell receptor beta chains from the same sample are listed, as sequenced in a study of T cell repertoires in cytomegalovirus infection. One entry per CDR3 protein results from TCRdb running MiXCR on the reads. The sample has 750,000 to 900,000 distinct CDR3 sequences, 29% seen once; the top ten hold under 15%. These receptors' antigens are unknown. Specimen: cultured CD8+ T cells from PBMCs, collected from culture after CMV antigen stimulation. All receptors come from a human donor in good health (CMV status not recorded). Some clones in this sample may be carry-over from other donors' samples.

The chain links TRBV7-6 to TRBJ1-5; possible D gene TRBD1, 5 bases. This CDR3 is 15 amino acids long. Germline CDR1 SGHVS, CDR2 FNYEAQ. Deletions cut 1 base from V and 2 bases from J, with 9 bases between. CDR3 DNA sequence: TGTGCCAGCAGCTTAGGATCCAGGGGCAATCAGCCCCAGCATTTT. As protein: CASSLGSRGNQPQHF.

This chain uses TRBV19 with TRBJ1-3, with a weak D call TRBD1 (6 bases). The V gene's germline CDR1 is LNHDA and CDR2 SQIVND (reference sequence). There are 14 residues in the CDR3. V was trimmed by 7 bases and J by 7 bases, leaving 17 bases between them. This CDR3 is CASTDSTGGNTIYF. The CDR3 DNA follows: TGTGCCAGTACCGACTCGACAGGTGGTAACACCATATATTTT.

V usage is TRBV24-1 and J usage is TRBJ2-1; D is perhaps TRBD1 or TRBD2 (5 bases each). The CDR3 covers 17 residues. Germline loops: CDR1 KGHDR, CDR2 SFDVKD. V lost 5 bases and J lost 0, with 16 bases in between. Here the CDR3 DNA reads TGTGCCACCAGTGGGGGCTCGCGGGTCAGCTCCTACAATGAGCAGTTCTTC. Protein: CATSGGSRVSSYNEQFF.

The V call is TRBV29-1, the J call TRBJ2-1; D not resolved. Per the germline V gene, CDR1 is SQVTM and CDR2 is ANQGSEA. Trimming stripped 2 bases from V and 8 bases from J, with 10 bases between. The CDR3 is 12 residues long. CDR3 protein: CSVELGLDEQFF. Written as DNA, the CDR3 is TGCAGCGTTGAACTTGGGCTTGATGAGCAGTTCTTC.

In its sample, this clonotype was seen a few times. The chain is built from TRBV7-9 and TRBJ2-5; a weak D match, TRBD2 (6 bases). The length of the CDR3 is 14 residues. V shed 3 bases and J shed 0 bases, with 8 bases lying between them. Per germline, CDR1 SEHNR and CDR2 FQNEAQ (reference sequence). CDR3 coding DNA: TGTGCCAGCAGCTTCCTAGCGAACCAAGAGACCCAGTACTTC. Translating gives CASSFLANQETQYF.

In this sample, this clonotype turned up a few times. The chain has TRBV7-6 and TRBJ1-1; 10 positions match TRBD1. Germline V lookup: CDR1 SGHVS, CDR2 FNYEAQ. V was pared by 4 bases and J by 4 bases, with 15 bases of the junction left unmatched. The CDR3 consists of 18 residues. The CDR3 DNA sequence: TGTGCCAGCAGCTCAACACTAGCTGACAGGGGGCGAGGCACTGAAGCTTTCTTT. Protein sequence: CASSSTLADRGRGTEAFF.

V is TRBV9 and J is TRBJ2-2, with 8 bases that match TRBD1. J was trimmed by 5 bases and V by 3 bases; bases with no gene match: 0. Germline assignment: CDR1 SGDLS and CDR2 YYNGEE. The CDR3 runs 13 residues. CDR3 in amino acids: CASSGQGTGELFF. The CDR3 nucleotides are TGTGCCAGCAGCGGACAGGGGACCGGGGAGCTGTTTTTT.

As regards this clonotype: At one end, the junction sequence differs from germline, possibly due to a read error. The CDR3 is CASSLSGERDNVQFF. Written as DNA, the CDR3 is TGTGCCAGCAGTCTTAGCGGGGAAAGGGACAATGTGCAGTTCTTC. The chain employs TRBV13 and TRBJ2-1; 8 nucleotides match TRBD2. Germline assignment: CDR1 PRHDT and CDR2 FYEKMQ (reference sequence). The CDR3 spans 15 residues.

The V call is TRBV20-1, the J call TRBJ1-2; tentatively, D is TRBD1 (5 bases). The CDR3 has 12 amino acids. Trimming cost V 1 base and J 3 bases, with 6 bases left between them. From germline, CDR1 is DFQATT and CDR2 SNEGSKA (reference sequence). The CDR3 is CSARGGDYGYTF. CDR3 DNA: TGCAGTGCTAGAGGAGGGGACTATGGCTACACCTTC.

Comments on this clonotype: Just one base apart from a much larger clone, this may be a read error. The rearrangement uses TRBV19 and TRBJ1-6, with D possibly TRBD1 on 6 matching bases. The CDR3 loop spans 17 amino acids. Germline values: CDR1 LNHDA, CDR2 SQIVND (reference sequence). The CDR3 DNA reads TGTGCCAGTAGTGAGGGGGTTTTACCGGTCGGTAATTCACCCTTCCACTTT. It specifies CASSEGVLPVGNSPFHF.

The CDR3 coding sequence is TGCGCCAGCAGCCAAGGCTGGGCAGAGTACCAAGAGACCCAGTACTTC. It codes for CASSQGWAEYQETQYF. This chain connects TRBV4-1 to TRBJ2-5; D is unclear. Germline CDR1 reads MGHRA; CDR2 reads YSYEKL. Trimming stripped 1 base from V and 0 bases from J, with 12 bases between. The CDR3 has 16 amino acids.

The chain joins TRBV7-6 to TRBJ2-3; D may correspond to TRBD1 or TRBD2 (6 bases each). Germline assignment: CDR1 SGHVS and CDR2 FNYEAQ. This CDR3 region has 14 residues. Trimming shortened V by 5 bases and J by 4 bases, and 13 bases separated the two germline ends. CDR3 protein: CASSVGGRSDTQYF. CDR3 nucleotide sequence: TGTGCCAGCAGCGTGGGGGGCCGCTCAGATACGCAGTATTTT. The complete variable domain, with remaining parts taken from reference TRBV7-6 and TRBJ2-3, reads GAGVSQSPRYKVTKRGQDVALRCDPISGHVSLYWYRQALGQGPEFLTYFNYEAQQDKSGLPNDRFSAERPEGSISTLTIQRTEQRDSAMYRCASSVGGRSDTQYFGPGTRLTVL.

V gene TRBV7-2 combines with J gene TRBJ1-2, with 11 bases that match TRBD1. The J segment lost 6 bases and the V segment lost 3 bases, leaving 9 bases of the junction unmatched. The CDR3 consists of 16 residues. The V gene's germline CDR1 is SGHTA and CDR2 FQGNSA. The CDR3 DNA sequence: TGTGCCAGCAGCTTTCGGTTGGCGGGACAGGGGGATGGCTACACCTTC. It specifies CASSFRLAGQGDGYTF.

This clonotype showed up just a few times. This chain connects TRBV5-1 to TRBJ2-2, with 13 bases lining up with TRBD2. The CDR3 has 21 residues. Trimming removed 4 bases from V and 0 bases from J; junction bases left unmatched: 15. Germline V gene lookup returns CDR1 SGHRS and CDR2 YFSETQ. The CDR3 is CASSTTGPGLAGRTNTGELFF. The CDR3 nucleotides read TGCGCCAGCAGCACTACAGGGCCGGGACTAGCGGGGAGAACGAACACCGGGGAGCTGTTTTTT.

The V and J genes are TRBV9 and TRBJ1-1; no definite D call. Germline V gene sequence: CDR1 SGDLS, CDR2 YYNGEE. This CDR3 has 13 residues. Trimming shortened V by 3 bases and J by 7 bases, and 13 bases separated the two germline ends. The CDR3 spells CASSAVGKNEAFF. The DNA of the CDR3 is TGTGCCAGCAGCGCCGTGGGTAAAAATGAAGCTTTCTTT. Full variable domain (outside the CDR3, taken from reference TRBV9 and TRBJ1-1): DSGVTQTPKHLITATGQRVTLRCSPRSGDLSVYWYQQSLDQGLQFLIQYYNGEERAKGNILERFSAQQFPDLHSELNLSSLELGDSALYFCASSAVGKNEAFFGQGTRLTVV.